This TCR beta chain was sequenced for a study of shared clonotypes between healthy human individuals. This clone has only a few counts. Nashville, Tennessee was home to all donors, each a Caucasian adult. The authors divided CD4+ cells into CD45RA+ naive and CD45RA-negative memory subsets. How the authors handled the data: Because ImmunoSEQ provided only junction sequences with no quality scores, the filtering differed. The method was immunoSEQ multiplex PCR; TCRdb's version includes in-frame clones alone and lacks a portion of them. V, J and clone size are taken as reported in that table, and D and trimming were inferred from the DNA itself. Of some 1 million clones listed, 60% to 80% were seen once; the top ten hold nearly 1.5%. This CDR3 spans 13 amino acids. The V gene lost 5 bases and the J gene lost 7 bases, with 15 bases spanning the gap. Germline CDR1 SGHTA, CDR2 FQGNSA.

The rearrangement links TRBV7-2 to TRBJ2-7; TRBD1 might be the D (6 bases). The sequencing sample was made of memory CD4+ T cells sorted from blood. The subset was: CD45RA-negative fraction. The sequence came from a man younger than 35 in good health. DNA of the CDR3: TGTGCCAGCAGCCGCCGCCAGGGGCTGGAGCAGTACTTC. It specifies CASSRRQGLEQYF. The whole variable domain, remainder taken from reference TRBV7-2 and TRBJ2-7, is GAGVSQSPSNKVTEKGKDVELRCDPISGHTALYWYRQSLGQGLEFLIYFQGNSAPDKSGLPSDRFSAERTGGSVSTLTIQRTQQEDSAVYLCASSRRQGLEQYFGPGTRLTVT.